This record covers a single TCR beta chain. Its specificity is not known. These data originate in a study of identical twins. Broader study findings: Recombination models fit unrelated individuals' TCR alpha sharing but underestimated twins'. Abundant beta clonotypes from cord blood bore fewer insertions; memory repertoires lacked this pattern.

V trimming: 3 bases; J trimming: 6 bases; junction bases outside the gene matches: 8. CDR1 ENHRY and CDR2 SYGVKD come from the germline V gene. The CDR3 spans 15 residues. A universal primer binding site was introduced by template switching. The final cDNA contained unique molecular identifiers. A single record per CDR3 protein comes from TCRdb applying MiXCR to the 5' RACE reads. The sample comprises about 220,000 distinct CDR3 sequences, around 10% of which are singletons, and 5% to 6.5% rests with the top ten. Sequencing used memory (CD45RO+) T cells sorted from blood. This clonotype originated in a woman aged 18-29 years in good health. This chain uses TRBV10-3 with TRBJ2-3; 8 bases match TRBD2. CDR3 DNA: TGTGCCATCAGTGACCCTCAACTAGCGGCGGATACGCAGTATTTT. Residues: CAISDPQLAADTQYF.